This T cell receptor (beta chain) stems from a study of post-analysis software for immune sequencing data. Study context: The disease courses covered relapsing-remitting, secondary progressive and progressive-relapsing multiple sclerosis. Study results and caveats: The authors found that F measure strongly co-clustered same-batch samples. A few TRBV segments occurring more often in patients than controls included TRBV5-6, TRBV5-1 and TRBV20-1. Controls showed significantly higher normalized Chao1 diversity than did multiple sclerosis patients.

This clonotype was picked up a small number of times. Its antigen is unidentified. Carried by the TCR beta cDNA libraries were unique molecular identifiers. TCRdb processed the PCR reads anew with MiXCR; each CDR3 protein has one entry. The sample consists of fewer than 850,000 distinct CDR3 sequences, roughly 27% of them appearing once. V lost 0 bases, J lost 6 bases, and 5 bases stayed unmatched. Germline CDR1 and CDR2: SGDLS and YYNGEE. This CDR3 comprises 15 residues. This receptor was obtained from a girl aged 5-17 years with multiple sclerosis. The J gene is TRBJ2-1, the V gene TRBV9, with 8 positions matching TRBD2. Sequencing was performed on blood. CDR3 DNA sequence: TGTGCCAGCAGCGTAGCGAGCGGGAGTGTCAATGAGCAGTTCTTC. It specifies CASSVASGSVNEQFF.